These 25 T cell receptor beta chains came from one sample sequenced in a study of cytomegalovirus exposure and HLA in healthy donors. Use of 60 Vbeta and 13 Jbeta primers characterized the PCR. Using immunoSEQ multiplex PCR, the repertoire was profiled, and TCRdb retains in-frame clones only, with some absent. The table includes 80,000 to 100,000 clones, more than 60% detected once. What was sequenced was PBMCs. The receptors derive from a man aged 45-60 years in good health and CMV-seronegative.

Points on this clone: Germline is not matched at one junction end, which may reflect a read error. At the DNA level, this CDR3 is encoded by other sequences in the same sample as well. V gene TRBV7-3 combines with J gene TRBJ2-1; D perhaps matches TRBD2 (5 bases). The germline V gene encodes CDR1 SGHTA and CDR2 FQGTGA. CDR3 size: 14 residues. The CDR3, as DNA: TGCGCCAGCAGCTTATCTGGGAGATACAATGAGCAGTTCTTC. It translates to CASSLSGRYNEQFF.

The genes are TRBV23-1 and TRBJ2-5; possibly TRBD2 for D (6 bases). TRBV23-1 is marked as an open reading frame, function uncertain. The CDR3 totals 17 residues. Deletions cut 0 bases from V and 2 bases from J, with 16 bases between. The CDR3 bases are TGCGCCAGCAGTCAATCCGTATGGAGGGGAATACAAGAGACCCAGTACTTC. Encoded protein: CASSQSVWRGIQETQYF.

Concerning this clone itself: Other DNA sequences of this sample code for an identical CDR3. The gene calls are TRBV28 and TRBJ2-3; D is unclear. Germline V gives CDR1 MDHEN, CDR2 SYDVKM. This CDR3 has 13 amino acids. Trimming stripped 3 bases from V and 2 bases from J, with 6 bases between. This chain's CDR3 is CASSFRVTDTQYF. The CDR3, as DNA: TGTGCCAGCAGTTTTAGAGTCACAGATACGCAGTATTTT.

The V and J genes are TRBV11-3 and TRBJ2-1, with 12 bases aligning to TRBD1. V lost 4 bases to trimming and J lost 7 bases; unmatched junction nucleotides: 8. Germline V CDR1 and CDR2: SGHNT, YENEEA. The CDR3 length is 16 residues. CDR3 nucleotide sequence: TGTGCCAGCAGCTCCTGGGGGACAGGGGGCAAAAATGAGCAGTTCTTC. Encoded protein: CASSSWGTGGKNEQFF.

The chain links TRBV11-2 to TRBJ1-2, with D hard to call. CDR1 and CDR2 from the germline V gene are SGHAT and FQNNGV. Between the trimmed V and J ends, which lost 7 bases and 0 bases, there was a span of 9 bases. This CDR3 has 13 amino acids. The CDR3 here is CASTPFTNYGYTF. In nucleotides, the CDR3 is TGTGCCAGCACCCCATTCACTAACTATGGCTACACCTTC.

This chain uses TRBV5-1 with TRBJ2-7; 8 bases fit TRBD2. The germline gives CDR1 SGHRS, CDR2 YFSETQ. Trimming at V came to 0 bases and at J to 2 bases, leaving 4 bases not matched to a gene. The CDR3 loop spans 15 amino acids. The CDR3 DNA follows: TGCGCCAGCAGCTTGGGGGTAGCGGGGACCTACGAGCAGTACTTC. Translation gives CASSLGVAGTYEQYF.

The chain couples TRBV10-2 to TRBJ2-1, with 15 positions matching TRBD2. Germline V gives CDR1 WSHSY, CDR2 SAAADI. This CDR3 comprises 14 residues. V trimming: 11 bases; J trimming: 6 bases; junction bases outside the gene matches: 5. CDR3 amino acids: CAGTGLAGGNEQFF. The DNA for the CDR3 is TGCGCCGGTACGGGACTAGCGGGGGGCAATGAGCAGTTCTTC.

The chain couples TRBV6-6 to TRBJ2-5, with a tentative D call TRBD1 (5 bases). Germline CDR1 reads MNHNY; CDR2 reads SVGAGI (reference sequence). Trimming pared 8 bases from V and 6 bases from J, leaving 19 bases between. This CDR3 is 14 amino acids long. CDR3 protein: CASSTRGQGQTQYF. In DNA form, the CDR3 reads TGTGCCAGCTCAACCCGAGGCCAGGGTCAGACCCAGTACTTC.

This clone was observed a single time. V usage is TRBV11-3 and J usage is TRBJ1-1, with D possibly matching TRBD1 (5 bases). Germline CDR1 reads SGHNT; CDR2 reads YENEEA. With 0 bases removed from V and 5 bases from J, the gap between germline ends came to 7 bases. CDR3 length: 13 amino acids. The CDR3 sequence: CASSLDQGTEAFF. CDR3 nucleotides: TGTGCCAGCAGCTTAGACCAGGGAACTGAAGCTTTCTTT. The full variable domain, completed using reference TRBV11-3 and TRBJ1-1, is EAGVVQSPRYKIIEKKQPVAFWCNPISGHNTLYWYLQNLGQGPELLIRYENEEAVDDSQLPKDRFSAERLKGVDSTLKIQPAELGDSAVYLCASSLDQGTEAFFGQGTRLTVV.

V and J are TRBV5-1 and TRBJ2-7; D perhaps matches TRBD1 (6 bases). The CDR3 has 18 amino acids. V was pared by 2 bases and J by 0 bases, with 21 bases between. CDR1 SGHRS and CDR2 YFSETQ come from the germline V gene. The DNA for the CDR3 is TGCGCCAGCAGCTTTGTGGGGTCAGGGGATGGGGGCTCCTACGAGCAGTACTTC. Protein: CASSFVGSGDGGSYEQYF.

J is TRBJ1-1 and V is TRBV19; the D gene is possibly TRBD1 (6 bases). The CDR3 contains 15 residues. V was trimmed by 2 bases and J by 5 bases, leaving 15 bases between them. CDR1 LNHDA and CDR2 SQIVND come from the germline V gene (reference sequence). CDR3 in amino acids: CASSITGGMGTEAFF. DNA for the CDR3: TGTGCCAGTAGTATAACGGGGGGCATGGGGACTGAAGCTTTCTTT.

This clone was seen a single time. The chain recombines TRBV4-1 with TRBJ2-7; D is perhaps TRBD1 (5 bases). The CDR3 runs 15 residues. Trimming shortened V by 0 bases and J by 3 bases, and 12 bases separated the two germline ends. The V gene's germline CDR1 is MGHRA and CDR2 YSYEKL. The CDR3 reads CASSQDATEIYEQYF. DNA of the CDR3: TGCGCCAGCAGCCAAGATGCGACAGAGATCTACGAGCAGTACTTC.

The chain joins TRBV6-5 to TRBJ2-7; 10 bases map to TRBD1. Trimming removed 0 bases from V and 4 bases from J; junction bases left unmatched: 3. Germline V gene sequence: CDR1 MNHEY, CDR2 SVGAGI. The CDR3 totals 15 residues. The CDR3 reads CASSYSDRGGYEQYF. The CDR3 nucleotides are TGTGCCAGCAGTTACTCGGACAGGGGGGGATACGAGCAGTACTTC.

The rearrangement joins TRBV6-5 to TRBJ2-1, with 11 bases lining up with TRBD1. The germline V gene encodes CDR1 MNHEY and CDR2 SVGAGI. CDR3 length: 13 residues. V was pared by 8 bases and J by 7 bases, with 4 bases of the junction left unmatched. The CDR3 DNA follows: TGTGCCAGCGGGACAGGGGGTGGAAATGAGCAGTTCTTC. Its protein is CASGTGGGNEQFF.

CDR3 amino acids: CASSPTGFGRDEQYF. The CDR3 DNA reads as TGTGCCAGCTCCCCGACAGGGTTTGGCCGGGACGAGCAGTACTTC. The chain carries TRBV18 and TRBJ2-7; 7 bases are shared with TRBD1. Germline V gives CDR1 KGHSH, CDR2 LQKENI. CDR3 length: 15 amino acids. The trim removed 6 bases at V and 5 bases at J, leaving 13 bases unmatched.

This chain uses TRBV7-3 with TRBJ2-3; D perhaps matches TRBD2 (6 bases). There are 14 residues in the CDR3. Trimming took off 6 bases at V and 6 bases at J, with 16 bases between the two ends. The V gene's germline CDR1 is SGHTA and CDR2 FQGTGA. This chain's CDR3 is CASRTGGPGDTQYF. In DNA, the CDR3 is TGTGCCAGCAGGACCGGGGGTCCCGGGGATACGCAGTATTTT.

The CDR3 DNA sequence: TGTGCCAGCACCCTCGGGGGGGGCGACGAGCAGTACTTC. Its translation: CASTLGGGDEQYF. This chain uses TRBV7-2 with TRBJ2-7, with 8 bases matching TRBD2. After removal of 7 bases from V and 5 bases from J, the junction contained 7 bases not matched to a gene. The CDR3 is 13 residues long. Germline CDR1 and CDR2: SGHTA and FQGNSA. Full variable domain (rest looked up from reference TRBV7-2 and TRBJ2-7): GAGVSQSPSNKVTEKGKDVELRCDPISGHTALYWYRQSLGQGLEFLIYFQGNSAPDKSGLPSDRFSAERTGGSVSTLTIQRTQQEDSAVYLCASTLGGGDEQYFGPGTRLTVT.

The chain recombines TRBV28 with TRBJ2-7; D is unresolved. Germline CDR1 MDHEN, CDR2 SYDVKM. There are 16 residues in the CDR3. Trimming took off 3 bases at V and 0 bases at J, with 15 bases between the two ends. In nucleotides, the CDR3 is TGTGCCAGCAGTTTTATCGGAGACCCTAGCTCCTACGAGCAGTACTTC. The encoded protein is CASSFIGDPSSYEQYF.

V usage is TRBV28 and J usage is TRBJ2-7, with 7 bases lining up with TRBD2. From germline, CDR1 is MDHEN and CDR2 SYDVKM. V trimming: 3 bases; J trimming: 2 bases; junction bases outside the gene matches: 13. The CDR3 is made up of 17 amino acids. CDR3: CASSFPRGVQKPYEQYF. DNA for the CDR3: TGTGCCAGCAGTTTCCCCCGGGGGGTCCAGAAACCCTACGAGCAGTACTTC.

The rearrangement links TRBV7-2 to TRBJ2-7; TRBD1 is a possible D gene (5 bases). CDR1 is SGHTA and CDR2 is FQGNSA in the germline V gene. Trimming removed 0 bases from V and 4 bases from J, with 10 bases in between. The CDR3 extends over 14 amino acids. CDR3 sequence (DNA): TGTGCCAGCAGCTTAGCGGGGCCGGCGTACGAGCAGTACTTC. Its protein product is CASSLAGPAYEQYF.

The chain combines TRBV7-2 with TRBJ2-1; D perhaps matches TRBD2 (7 bases). Germline V lookup: CDR1 SGHTA, CDR2 FQGNSA. V was clipped by 0 bases and J by 2 bases, with 14 bases between them. This CDR3 region has 17 residues. The CDR3 loop reads CASSLAGRGLTYNEQFF. CDR3 bases: TGTGCCAGCAGCTTAGCGGGGCGGGGGCTAACCTACAATGAGCAGTTCTTC.

This clone occurred once. The CDR3 loop reads CAISDRDRGAGSSYNEQFF. CDR3 bases: TGTGCCATCAGTGACAGAGACAGGGGAGCGGGTAGCTCCTACAATGAGCAGTTCTTC. This chain joins TRBV10-3 and TRBJ2-1; 8 bases map to TRBD1. Trimming removed 3 bases from V and 0 bases from J; junction bases left unmatched: 13. The V gene's germline CDR1 is ENHRY and CDR2 SYGVKD. There are 19 residues in the CDR3.

V is TRBV19 and J is TRBJ2-5, with TRBD2 identical over 8 bases. CDR1 is LNHDA and CDR2 is SQIVND in the germline V gene (reference sequence). V lost 5 bases and J lost 9; bases outside the gene matches: 11. The CDR3 is 14 amino acids. The CDR3, as DNA: TGTGCCAGTAGTGACGGGACTAGTCGGCGAGCCCAGTACTTC. Residues: CASSDGTSRRAQYF.

This chain uses TRBV5-4 with TRBJ2-7; TRBD2 might be the D (5 bases). Germline V gives CDR1 SGHNT, CDR2 YYREEE (reference sequence). The germline V and J ends were trimmed by 0 bases and 7 bases, with 11 bases remaining between them. The CDR3 is 13 residues long. This CDR3 is CASSLGRPGEQYF. The CDR3 DNA sequence: TGTGCCAGCAGCTTGGGGCGGCCGGGGGAGCAGTACTTC. Filled out from reference TRBV5-4 and TRBJ2-7, the complete variable domain reads ETGVTQSPTHLIKTRGQQVTLRCSSQSGHNTVSWYQQALGQGPQFIFQYYREEENGRGNFPPRFSGLQFPNYSSELNVNALELDDSALYLCASSLGRPGEQYFGPGTRLTVT.

The chain couples TRBV19 to TRBJ1-2; possibly TRBD1 for D (6 bases). Deletions cut 5 bases from V and 8 bases from J, with 18 bases between. Germline CDR1 is LNHDA and CDR2 is SQIVND (reference sequence). The CDR3 loop spans 14 amino acids. Written as DNA, the CDR3 is TGTGCCAGTAGTGTCGGACAGTTTTATGGAGGCTACACCTTC. It yields the protein CASSVGQFYGGYTF.